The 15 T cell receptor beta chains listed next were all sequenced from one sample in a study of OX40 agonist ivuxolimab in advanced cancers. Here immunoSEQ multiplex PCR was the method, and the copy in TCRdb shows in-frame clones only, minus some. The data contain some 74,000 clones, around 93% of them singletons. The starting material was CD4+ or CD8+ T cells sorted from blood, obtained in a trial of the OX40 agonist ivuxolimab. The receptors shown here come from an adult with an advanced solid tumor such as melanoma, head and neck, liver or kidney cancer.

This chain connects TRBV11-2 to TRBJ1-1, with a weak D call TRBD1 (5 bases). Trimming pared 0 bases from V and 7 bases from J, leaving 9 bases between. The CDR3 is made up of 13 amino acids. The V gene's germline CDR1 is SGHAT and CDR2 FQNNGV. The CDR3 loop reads CASSLEVDSEAFF. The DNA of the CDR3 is TGTGCCAGCAGCTTAGAGGTAGACAGTGAAGCTTTCTTT.

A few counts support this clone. CDR3 residues: CASSAASVSGANVLTF. For the CDR3, the DNA is TGTGCCAGCAGTGCAGCTTCAGTCTCTGGGGCCAACGTCCTGACTTTC. The chain uses TRBV2 and TRBJ2-6; D not resolved. Germline loops: CDR1 SNHLY, CDR2 FYNNEI. V dropped 4 bases and J dropped 0 bases, with 10 bases sitting between them. The CDR3 spans 16 residues.

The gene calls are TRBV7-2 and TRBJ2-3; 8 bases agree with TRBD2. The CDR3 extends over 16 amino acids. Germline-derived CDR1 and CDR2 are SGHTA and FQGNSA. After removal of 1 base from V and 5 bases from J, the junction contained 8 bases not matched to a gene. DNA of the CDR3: TGTGCCAGCAGCTTAGGATTGGCTAGCGGGCGAGATACGCAGTATTTT. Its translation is CASSLGLASGRDTQYF.

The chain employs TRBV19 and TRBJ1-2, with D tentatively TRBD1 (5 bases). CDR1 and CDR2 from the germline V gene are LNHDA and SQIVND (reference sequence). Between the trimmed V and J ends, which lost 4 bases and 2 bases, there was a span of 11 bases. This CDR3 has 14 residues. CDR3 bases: TGTGCCAGTAGTAGCCTCGGGGGAAACTATGGCTACACCTTC. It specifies CASSSLGGNYGYTF.

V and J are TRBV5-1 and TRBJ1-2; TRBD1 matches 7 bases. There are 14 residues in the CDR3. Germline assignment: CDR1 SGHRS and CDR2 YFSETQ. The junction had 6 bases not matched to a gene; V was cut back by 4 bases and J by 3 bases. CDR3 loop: CASSPVTGDYGYTF. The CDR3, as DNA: TGCGCCAGCAGCCCGGTAACAGGGGACTATGGCTACACCTTC.

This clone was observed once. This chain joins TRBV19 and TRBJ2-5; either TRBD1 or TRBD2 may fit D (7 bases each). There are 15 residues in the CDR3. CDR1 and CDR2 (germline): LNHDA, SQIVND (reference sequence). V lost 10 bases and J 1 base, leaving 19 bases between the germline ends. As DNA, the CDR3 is TGTGCCACTAGGCAGGGGGGGACGTTCCAAGAGACCCAGTACTTC. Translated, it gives CATRQGGTFQETQYF.

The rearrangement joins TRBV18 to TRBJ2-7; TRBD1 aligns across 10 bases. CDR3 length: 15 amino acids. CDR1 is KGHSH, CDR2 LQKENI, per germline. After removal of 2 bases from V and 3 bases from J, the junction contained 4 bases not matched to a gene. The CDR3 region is CASSPGGTGVYEQYF. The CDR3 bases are TGTGCCAGCTCACCAGGGGGGACAGGGGTCTACGAGCAGTACTTC.

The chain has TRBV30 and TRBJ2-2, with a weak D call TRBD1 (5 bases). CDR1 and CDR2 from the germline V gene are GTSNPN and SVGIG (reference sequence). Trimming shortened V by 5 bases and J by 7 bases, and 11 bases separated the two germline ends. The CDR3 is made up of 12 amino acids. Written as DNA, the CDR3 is TGTGCCTGGGTTCAGGGTAGCGGGGAGCTGTTTTTT. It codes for CAWVQGSGELFF.

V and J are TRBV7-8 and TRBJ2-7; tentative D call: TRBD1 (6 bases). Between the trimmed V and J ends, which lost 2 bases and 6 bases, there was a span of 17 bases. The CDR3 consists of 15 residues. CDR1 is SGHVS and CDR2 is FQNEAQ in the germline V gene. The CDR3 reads CASSLQGIVGGEQYF. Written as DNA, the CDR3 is TGTGCCAGCAGCTTACAGGGGATAGTTGGGGGCGAGCAGTACTTC.

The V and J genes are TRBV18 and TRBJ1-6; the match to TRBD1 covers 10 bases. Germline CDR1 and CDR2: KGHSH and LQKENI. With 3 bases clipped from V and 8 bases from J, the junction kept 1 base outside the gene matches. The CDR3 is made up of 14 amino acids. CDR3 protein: CASSPGTGDSPLHF. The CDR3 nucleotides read TGTGCCAGCTCACCCGGGACAGGGGATTCACCCCTCCACTTT.

CDR3 nucleotide sequence: TGTGCCAGCACCCCGGAGGTTGGGGAGCTGTTTTTT. Translated, it gives CASTPEVGELFF. The chain combines TRBV11-3 with TRBJ2-2; tentative D call: TRBD2 (5 bases). The CDR3 totals 12 residues. Looked up from germline, CDR1 is SGHNT and CDR2 is YENEEA. Trimming shortened V by 7 bases and J by 8 bases, and 11 bases separated the two germline ends.

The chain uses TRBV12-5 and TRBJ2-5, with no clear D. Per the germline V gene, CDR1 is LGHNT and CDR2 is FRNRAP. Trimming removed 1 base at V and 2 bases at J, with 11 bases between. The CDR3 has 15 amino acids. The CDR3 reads CASGLGDTEQETQYF. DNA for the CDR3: TGTGCTAGTGGTTTGGGTGACACAGAACAAGAGACCCAGTACTTC. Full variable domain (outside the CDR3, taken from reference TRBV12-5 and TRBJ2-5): DARVTQTPRHKVTEMGQEVTMRCQPILGHNTVFWYRQTMMQGLELLAYFRNRAPLDDSGMPKDRFSAEMPDATLATLKIQPSEPRDSAVYFCASGLGDTEQETQYFGPGTRLLVL.

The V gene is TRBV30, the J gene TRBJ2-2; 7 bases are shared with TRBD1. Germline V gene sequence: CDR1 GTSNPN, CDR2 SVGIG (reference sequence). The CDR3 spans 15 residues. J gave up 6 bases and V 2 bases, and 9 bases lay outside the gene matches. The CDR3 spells CAWSILTGLSGELFF. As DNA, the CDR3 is TGTGCCTGGAGTATACTGACAGGGTTGTCCGGGGAGCTGTTTTTT.

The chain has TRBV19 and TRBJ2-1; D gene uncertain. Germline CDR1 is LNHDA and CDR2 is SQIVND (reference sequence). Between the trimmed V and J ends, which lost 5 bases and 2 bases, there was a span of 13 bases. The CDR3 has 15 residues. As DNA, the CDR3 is TGTGCCAGTAGTTTGAGACTGCAAACCTACAATGAGCAGTTCTTC. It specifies CASSLRLQTYNEQFF. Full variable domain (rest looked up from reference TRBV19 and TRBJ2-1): DGGITQSPKYLFRKEGQNVTLSCEQNLNHDAMYWYRQDPGQGLRLIYYSQIVNDFQKGDIAEGYSVSREKKESFPLTVTSAQKNPTAFYLCASSLRLQTYNEQFFGPGTRLTVL.

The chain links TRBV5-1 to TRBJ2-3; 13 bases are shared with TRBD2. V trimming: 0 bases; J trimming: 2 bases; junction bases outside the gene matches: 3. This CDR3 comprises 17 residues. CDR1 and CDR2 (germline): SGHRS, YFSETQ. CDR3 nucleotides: TGCGCCAGCAGCTTGGCGGGACTAGCGGGACTCACAGATACGCAGTATTTT. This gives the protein CASSLAGLAGLTDTQYF.